The clone carrying this T cell receptor (beta chain) was detected only once. The antigen remains unidentified. The patients, who had no history of other malignancies and had received no prior chemotherapy or radiotherapy, were all found to be node-negative on CT and PET/CT. This sample was included in a study of prognosis after radiotherapy for stage I lung cancer. Whole-study findings and limits: Patients with and without metastases reportedly differed in TRBV and TRBJ gene usage frequencies.

The authors amplified TCR beta CDR3 from genomic DNA using two-round multiplex PCR. Every TRBV and TRBJ gene had its own specific primer in first-round PCR. TCRdb analysed the multiplex PCR reads with MiXCR anew, one entry per CDR3 protein. This sample carries 20,000 to 30,000 distinct CDR3 sequences, about 41% of them seen once, and the ten largest clones take about 32%. From germline, CDR1 is SGHAT and CDR2 FQNNGV. V was trimmed by 2 bases and J by 9 bases, leaving 8 bases between them. The length of the CDR3 is 12 residues. The sequencing used PBMCs, collected before or after stereotactic body radiation therapy (not recorded which). V is TRBV11-2 and J is TRBJ2-1; perhaps TRBD2 as D (5 bases). This TCR came from a donor at least 50 years old with non-small cell lung cancer. The DNA of the CDR3 is TGTGCCAGCAGCTTACTAGCTGCTGAGCAGTTCTTC. Amino acid sequence: CASSLLAAEQFF.